What follows describes a single T cell receptor beta chain. Its antigen is still unknown. These data originate in a study of T-cell reconstitution after alpha-beta-depleted transplantation in children. Unique molecular identifiers were incorporated during preparation of the TCRbeta library. MiXCR, applied by TCRdb to the PCR reads, yields one record per CDR3 protein. The profile shows roughly 790,000 distinct CDR3 sequences, about 15% of them singletons. General study points: Alpha-beta T cells about two months after transplant reportedly derived from several hundred expanded graft clones. Some patients showed high day-60 TCRbeta diversity, which derived from surviving recipient T cells and thymic progenitors. Hyperexpanded clones declined; after one year, newly produced T cells mostly supplied diversity.

The germline gives CDR1 SGHRS, CDR2 YFSETQ. The CDR3 length is 17 residues. Trimming stripped 3 bases from V and 1 base from J, with 19 bases between. The input for sequencing was PBMCs, mostly from graft donor cells, taken 360 days after TCRalphabeta/CD19-depleted stem cell transplant. The gene calls are TRBV5-1 and TRBJ1-2, with D maybe TRBD1 (5 bases). The clonotype originates from a male patient younger than 18 who had a stem cell transplant for acute lymphoblastic leukemia, so the T cells may come from the graft donor. Here the CDR3 reads CASSWGTVPRYNYGYTF. For the CDR3, the DNA is TGCGCCAGCAGCTGGGGGACGGTTCCAAGGTATAACTATGGCTACACCTTC.